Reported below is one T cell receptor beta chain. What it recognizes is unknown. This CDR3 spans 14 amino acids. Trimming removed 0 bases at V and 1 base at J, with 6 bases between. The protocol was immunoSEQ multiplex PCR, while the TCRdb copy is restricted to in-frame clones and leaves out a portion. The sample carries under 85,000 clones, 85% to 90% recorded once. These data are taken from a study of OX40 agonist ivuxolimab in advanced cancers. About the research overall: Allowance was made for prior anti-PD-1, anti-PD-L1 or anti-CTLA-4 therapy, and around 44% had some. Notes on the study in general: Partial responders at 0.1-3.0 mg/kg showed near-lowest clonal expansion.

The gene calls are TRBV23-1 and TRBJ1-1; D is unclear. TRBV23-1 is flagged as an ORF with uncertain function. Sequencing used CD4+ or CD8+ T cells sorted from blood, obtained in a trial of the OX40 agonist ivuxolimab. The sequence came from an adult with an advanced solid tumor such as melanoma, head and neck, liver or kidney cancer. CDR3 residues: CASSQSKENTEAFF. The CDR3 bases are TGCGCCAGCAGTCAATCGAAGGAGAACACTGAAGCTTTCTTT.